This TCR beta chain derives from a study of OX40 agonist ivuxolimab in advanced cancers. Study-wide background: People in dose escalation had one of these cancers: hepatocellular carcinoma, melanoma, renal cell or head and neck cancer.

There are 14 residues in the CDR3. CDR1 and CDR2 from the germline V gene are SGHNT and YYREEE (reference sequence). Trimming cost V 7 bases and J 4 bases; bases outside gene matches: 6. The protocol was immunoSEQ multiplex PCR, while the TCRdb copy is restricted to in-frame clones and leaves out a portion. Of around 92,000 clones listed, around 94% are singletons. The starting material was CD4+ or CD8+ T cells sorted from blood, obtained in a trial of the OX40 agonist ivuxolimab. The TCR was taken from an adult with an advanced solid tumor such as melanoma, head and neck, liver or kidney cancer. V usage is TRBV5-4 and J usage is TRBJ2-7, with 12 nucleotides matching TRBD2. CDR3 coding DNA: TGTGCCAGCGCCCTAGCGGGAGGGCGGTACGAGCAGTACTTC. Its protein is CASALAGGRYEQYF.